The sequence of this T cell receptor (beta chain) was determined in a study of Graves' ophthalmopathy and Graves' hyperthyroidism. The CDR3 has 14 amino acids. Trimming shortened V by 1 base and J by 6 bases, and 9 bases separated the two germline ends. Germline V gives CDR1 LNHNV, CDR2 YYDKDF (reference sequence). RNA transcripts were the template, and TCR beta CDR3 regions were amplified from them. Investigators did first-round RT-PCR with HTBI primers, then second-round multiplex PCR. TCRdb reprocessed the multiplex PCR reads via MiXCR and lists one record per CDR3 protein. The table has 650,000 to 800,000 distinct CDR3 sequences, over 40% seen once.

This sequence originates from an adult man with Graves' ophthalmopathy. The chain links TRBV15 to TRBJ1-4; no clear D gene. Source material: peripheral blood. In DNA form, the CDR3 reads TGTGCCACCAGCAGAGCAAGCGGGGATGAAAAACTGTTTTTT. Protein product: CATSRASGDEKLFF.